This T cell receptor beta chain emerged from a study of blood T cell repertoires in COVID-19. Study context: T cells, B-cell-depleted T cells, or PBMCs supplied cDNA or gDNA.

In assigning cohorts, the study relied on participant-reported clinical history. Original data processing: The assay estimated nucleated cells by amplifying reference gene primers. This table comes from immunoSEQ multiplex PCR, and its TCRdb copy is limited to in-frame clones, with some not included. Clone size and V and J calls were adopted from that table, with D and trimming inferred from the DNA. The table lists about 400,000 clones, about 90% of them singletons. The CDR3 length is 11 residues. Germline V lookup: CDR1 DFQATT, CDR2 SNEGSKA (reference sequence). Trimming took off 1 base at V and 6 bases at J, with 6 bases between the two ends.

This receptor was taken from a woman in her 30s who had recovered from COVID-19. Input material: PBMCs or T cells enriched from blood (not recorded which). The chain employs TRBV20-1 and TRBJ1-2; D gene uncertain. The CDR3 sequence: CSARGGNGYTF. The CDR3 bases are TGCAGTGCTAGAGGAGGGAATGGCTACACCTTC.